This T cell receptor beta chain was recorded in a study of OX40 agonist ivuxolimab in advanced cancers. Study-level information: Each dose-escalation patient presented with hepatocellular carcinoma, melanoma, renal cell or head and neck cancer.

Details on this clone: The target antigen is unknown.

Autoimmune disease history or systemic immunosuppression meant exclusion. Produced via immunoSEQ multiplex PCR; TCRdb's table is partial and in-frame only. The sample has some 60,000 clones; around 83% are singletons. Study results and caveats: CD8+ T cells showed, on average, more clonal expansion than CD4+ cells.

Sequences were derived from CD4+ or CD8+ T cells sorted from blood, sampled in a trial of the OX40 agonist ivuxolimab. The clonotype comes from an adult with an advanced solid tumor such as melanoma, head and neck, liver or kidney cancer.

In DNA form, the CDR3 reads TGTGCCAGCAGCTTGGATCCCGGGGATATTTCACCCCTCCACTTT. Translation gives CASSLDPGDISPLHF. The chain combines TRBV5-4 with TRBJ1-6; no firm D call. The V gene's germline CDR1 is SGHNT and CDR2 YYREEE (reference sequence). The CDR3 totals 15 residues. V dropped 0 bases and J dropped 9 bases, with 13 bases sitting between them.